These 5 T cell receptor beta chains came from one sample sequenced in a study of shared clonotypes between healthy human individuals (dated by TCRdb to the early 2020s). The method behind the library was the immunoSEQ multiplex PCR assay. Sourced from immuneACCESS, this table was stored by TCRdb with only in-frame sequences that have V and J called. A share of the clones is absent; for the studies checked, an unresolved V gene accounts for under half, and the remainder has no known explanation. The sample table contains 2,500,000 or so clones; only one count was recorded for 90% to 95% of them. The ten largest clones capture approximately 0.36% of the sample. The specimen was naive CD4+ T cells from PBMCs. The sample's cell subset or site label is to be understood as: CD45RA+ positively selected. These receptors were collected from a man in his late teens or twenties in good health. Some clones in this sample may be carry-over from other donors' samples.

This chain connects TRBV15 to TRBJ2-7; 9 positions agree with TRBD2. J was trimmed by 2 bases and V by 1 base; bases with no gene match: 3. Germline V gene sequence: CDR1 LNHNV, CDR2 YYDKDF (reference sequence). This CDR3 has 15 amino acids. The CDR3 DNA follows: TGTGCCACCAGCAGAGGGCCTAGCGGGGCCTACGAGCAGTACTTC. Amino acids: CATSRGPSGAYEQYF.

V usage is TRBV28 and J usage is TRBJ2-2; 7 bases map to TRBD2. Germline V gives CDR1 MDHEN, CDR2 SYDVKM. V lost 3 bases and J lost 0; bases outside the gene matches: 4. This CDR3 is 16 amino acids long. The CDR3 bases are TGTGCCAGCAGTTTGTCAGGACTAGCGAACACCGGGGAGCTGTTTTTT. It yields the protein CASSLSGLANTGELFF.

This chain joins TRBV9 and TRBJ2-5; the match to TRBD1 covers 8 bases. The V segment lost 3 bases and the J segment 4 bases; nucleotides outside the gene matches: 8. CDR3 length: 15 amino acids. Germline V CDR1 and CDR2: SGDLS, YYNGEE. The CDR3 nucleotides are TGTGCCAGCAGCGCGTCATCAACAGGGGGAGAGACCCAGTACTTC. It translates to CASSASSTGGETQYF.

The CDR3 DNA reads as TGTGCCAGCAGTTTTTCACCCAGATACAATGAGCAGTTCTTC. This gives the protein CASSFSPRYNEQFF. This chain joins TRBV27 and TRBJ2-1; no clear D. This CDR3 contains 14 residues. The V gene's germline CDR1 is MNHEY and CDR2 SMNVEV (reference sequence). V lost 3 bases, J lost 4 bases, and 10 bases lay in between.

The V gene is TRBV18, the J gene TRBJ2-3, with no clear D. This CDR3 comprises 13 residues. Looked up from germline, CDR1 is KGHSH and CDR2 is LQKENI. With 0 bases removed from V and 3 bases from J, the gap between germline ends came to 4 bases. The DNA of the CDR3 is TGTGCCAGCTCACCACCGGAGACAGATACGCAGTATTTT. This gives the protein CASSPPETDTQYF.